Sequencing of this TCR beta chain was carried out in a study of CD8 T cells in Susac syndrome. The CDR3 contains 12 residues. The germline V gene has CDR1 SQVTM and CDR2 ANQGSEA. With 5 bases removed from V and 5 bases from J, the gap between germline ends came to 10 bases. Peripheral blood CD8+ and CD4+ T cells were profiled by TCR beta sequencing. It was negative isolation that provided the CD8+ and CD4+ T cells, whereas TEMRA cells were enriched by FACS. The authors reverse transcribed roughly 0.45 to 1 ug RNA with random hexamers. It was immunoSEQ multiplex PCR that amplified TCR beta CDR3 across 54 Vbeta and 13 Jbeta. MiXCR, run by TCRdb on the immunoSEQ multiplex PCR reads, gives a single entry per CDR3 protein. The profile covers tens of thousands of distinct CDR3 sequences, with roughly 95% appearing a single time and roughly 0.39% taken by the ten largest.

V and J are TRBV29-1 and TRBJ2-1; tentatively, D is TRBD1 or TRBD2 (5 bases each). Input material: CD8+ T cells from PBMCs. The clonotype originates from a human donor with multiple sclerosis. The CDR3 spells CSVSRDHNEQFF. The CDR3 DNA reads TGCAGCGTTTCCCGGGACCACAATGAGCAGTTCTTC.